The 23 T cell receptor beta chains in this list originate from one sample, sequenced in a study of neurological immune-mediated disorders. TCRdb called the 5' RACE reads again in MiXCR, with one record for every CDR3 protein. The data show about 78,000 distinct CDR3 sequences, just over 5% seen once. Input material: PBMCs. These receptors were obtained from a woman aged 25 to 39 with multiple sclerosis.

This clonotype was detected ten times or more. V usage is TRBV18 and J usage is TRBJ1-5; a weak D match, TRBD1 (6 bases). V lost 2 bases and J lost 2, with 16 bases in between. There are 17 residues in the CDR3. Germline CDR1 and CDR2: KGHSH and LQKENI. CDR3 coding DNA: TGTGCCAGCTCACCAAGGGGGGGTCGGGGAGGCAATCAGCCCCAGCATTTT. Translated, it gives CASSPRGGRGGNQPQHF.

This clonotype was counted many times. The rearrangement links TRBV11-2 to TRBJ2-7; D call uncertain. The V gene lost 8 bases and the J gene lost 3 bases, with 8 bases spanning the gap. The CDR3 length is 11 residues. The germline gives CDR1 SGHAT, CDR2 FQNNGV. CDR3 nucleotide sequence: TGTGCCAGCGGAGAGTTCTACGAGCAGTACTTC. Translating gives CASGEFYEQYF.

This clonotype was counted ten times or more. CDR3 DNA: TGTGCCAGCTCACCCAGACTGGATGAGCAGTTCTTC. Amino acid sequence: CASSPRLDEQFF. This rearrangement joins TRBV18 to TRBJ2-1, with D unresolved. CDR1 KGHSH and CDR2 LQKENI come from the germline V gene. The CDR3 runs to 12 residues. V was trimmed by 3 bases and J by 8 bases, leaving 8 bases between them.

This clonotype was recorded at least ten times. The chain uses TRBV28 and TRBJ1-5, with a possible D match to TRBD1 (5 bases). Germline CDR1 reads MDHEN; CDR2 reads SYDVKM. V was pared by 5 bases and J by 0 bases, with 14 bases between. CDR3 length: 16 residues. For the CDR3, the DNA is TGTGCCAGCAGTGTGGGACCCCTGTATAGCAATCAGCCCCAGCATTTT. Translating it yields CASSVGPLYSNQPQHF.

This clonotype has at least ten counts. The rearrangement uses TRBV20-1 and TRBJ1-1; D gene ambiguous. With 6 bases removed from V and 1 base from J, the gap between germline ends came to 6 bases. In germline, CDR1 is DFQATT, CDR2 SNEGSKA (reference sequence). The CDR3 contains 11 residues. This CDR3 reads CSAESNTEAFF. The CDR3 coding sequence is TGCAGTGCAGAATCGAACACTGAAGCTTTCTTT.

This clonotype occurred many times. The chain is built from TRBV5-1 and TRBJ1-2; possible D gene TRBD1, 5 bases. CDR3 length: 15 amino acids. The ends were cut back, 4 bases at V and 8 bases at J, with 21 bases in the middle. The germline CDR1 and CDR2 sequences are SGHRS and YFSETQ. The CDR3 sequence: CASSKTPGNPGGYTF. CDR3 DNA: TGCGCCAGCAGCAAGACCCCGGGAAACCCAGGGGGCTACACCTTC.

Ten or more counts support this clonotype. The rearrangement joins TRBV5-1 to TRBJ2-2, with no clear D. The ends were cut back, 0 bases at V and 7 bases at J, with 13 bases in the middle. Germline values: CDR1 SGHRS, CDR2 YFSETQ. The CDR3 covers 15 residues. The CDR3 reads CASSLAVGKSGELFF. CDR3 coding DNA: TGCGCCAGCAGCTTGGCCGTAGGGAAGAGCGGGGAGCTGTTTTTT.

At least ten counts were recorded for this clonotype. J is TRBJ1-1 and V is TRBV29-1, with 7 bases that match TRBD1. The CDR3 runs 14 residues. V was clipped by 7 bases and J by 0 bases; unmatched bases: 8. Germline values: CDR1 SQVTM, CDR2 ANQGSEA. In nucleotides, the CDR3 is TGCAGCGCTCGACAGGGAGCGATGAACACTGAAGCTTTCTTT. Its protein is CSARQGAMNTEAFF.

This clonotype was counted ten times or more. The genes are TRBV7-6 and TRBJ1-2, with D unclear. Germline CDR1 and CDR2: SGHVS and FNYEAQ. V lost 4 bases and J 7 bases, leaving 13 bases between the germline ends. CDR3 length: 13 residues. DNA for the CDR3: TGTGCCAGCAGCTCCTTTAGCGGTAGTGGCTACACCTTC. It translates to CASSSFSGSGYTF.

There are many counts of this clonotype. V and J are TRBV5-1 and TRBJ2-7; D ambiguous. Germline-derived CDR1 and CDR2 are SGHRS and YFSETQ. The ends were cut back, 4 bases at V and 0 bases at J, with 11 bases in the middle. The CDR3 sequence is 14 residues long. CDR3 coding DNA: TGCGCCAGCAGCCCCACAACGCCCTCCTACGAGCAGTACTTC. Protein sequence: CASSPTTPSYEQYF.

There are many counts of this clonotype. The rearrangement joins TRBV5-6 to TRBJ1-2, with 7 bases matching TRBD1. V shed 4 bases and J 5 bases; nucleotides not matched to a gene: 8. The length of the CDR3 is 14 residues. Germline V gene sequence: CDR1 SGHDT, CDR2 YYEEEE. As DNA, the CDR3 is TGTGCCAGCAGCACGACAGGGATTTGGTATGGCTACACCTTC. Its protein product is CASSTTGIWYGYTF.

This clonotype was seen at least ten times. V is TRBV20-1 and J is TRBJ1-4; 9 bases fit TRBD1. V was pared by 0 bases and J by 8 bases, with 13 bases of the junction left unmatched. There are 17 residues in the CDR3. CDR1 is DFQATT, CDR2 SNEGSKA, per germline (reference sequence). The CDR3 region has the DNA TGCAGTGCTAGAGATCGGGACAGGGCGGGTTTCGACGAAAAACTGTTTTTT. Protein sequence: CSARDRDRAGFDEKLFF.

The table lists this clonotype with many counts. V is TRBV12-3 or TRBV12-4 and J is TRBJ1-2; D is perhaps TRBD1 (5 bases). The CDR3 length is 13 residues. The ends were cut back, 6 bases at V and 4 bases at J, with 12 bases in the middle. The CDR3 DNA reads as TGTGCCAGCAGCCCGACAGTAGTCTATGGCTACACCTTC. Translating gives CASSPTVVYGYTF.

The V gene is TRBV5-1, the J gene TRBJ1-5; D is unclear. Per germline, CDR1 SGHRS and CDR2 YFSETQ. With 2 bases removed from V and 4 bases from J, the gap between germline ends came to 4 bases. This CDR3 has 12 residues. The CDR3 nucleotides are TGCGCCAGCAGCTTCTTAAATCAGCCCCAGCATTTT. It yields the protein CASSFLNQPQHF.

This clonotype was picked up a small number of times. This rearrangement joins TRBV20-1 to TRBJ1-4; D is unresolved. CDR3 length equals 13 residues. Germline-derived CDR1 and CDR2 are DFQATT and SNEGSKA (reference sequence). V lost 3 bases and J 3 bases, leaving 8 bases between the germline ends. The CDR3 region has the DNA TGCAGTGCTAGTGAGGGAGCTAATGAAAAACTGTTTTTT. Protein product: CSASEGANEKLFF.

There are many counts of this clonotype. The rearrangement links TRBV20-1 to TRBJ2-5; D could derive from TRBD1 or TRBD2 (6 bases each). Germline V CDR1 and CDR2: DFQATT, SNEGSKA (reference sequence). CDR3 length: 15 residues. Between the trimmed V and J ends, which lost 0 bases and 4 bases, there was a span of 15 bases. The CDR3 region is CSARDTGADGETQYF. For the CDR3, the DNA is TGCAGTGCTAGAGATACGGGGGCCGATGGAGAGACCCAGTACTTC.

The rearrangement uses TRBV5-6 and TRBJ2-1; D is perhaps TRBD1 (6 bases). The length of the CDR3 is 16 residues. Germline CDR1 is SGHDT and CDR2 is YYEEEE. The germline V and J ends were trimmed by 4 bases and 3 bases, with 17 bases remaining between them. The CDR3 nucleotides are TGTGCCAGCAGCCCCCTAGCAGGGGCGGGCTACAATGAGCAGTTCTTC. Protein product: CASSPLAGAGYNEQFF.

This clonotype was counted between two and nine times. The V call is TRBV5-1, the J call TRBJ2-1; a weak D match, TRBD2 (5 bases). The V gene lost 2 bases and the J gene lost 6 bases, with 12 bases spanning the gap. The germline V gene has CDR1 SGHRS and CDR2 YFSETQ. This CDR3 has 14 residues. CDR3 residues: CASSFLSGGNEQFF. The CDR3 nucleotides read TGCGCCAGCAGCTTCCTTAGTGGAGGCAATGAGCAGTTCTTC.

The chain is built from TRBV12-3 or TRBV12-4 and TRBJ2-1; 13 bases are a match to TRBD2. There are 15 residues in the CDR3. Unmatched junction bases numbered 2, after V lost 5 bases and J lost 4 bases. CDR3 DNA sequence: TGTGCCAGCAGTCCACTAGCGGGGGGGTACAATGAGCAGTTCTTC. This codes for CASSPLAGGYNEQFF.

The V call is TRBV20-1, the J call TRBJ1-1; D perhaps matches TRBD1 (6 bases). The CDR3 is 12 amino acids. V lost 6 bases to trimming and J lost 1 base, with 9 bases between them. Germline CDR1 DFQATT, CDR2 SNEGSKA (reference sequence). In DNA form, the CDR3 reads TGCAGTGCAATGACAGGGAACACTGAAGCTTTCTTT. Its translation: CSAMTGNTEAFF.

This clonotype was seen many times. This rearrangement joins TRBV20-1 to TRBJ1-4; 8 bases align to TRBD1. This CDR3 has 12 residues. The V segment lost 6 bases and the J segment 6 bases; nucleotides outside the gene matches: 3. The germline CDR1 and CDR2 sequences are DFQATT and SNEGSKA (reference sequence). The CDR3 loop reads CSARGPDEKLFF. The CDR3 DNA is TGCAGTGCCAGGGGGCCGGATGAAAAACTGTTTTTT.

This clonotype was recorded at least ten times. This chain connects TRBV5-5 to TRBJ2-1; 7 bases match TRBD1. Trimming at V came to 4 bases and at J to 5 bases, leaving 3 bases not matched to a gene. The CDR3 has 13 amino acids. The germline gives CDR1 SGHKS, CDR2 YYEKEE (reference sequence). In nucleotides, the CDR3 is TGTGCCAGCAGCCGAGGACAGGACAATGAGCAGTTCTTC. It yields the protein CASSRGQDNEQFF.

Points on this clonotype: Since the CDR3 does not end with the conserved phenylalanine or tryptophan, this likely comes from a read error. CDR3 loop: CSALAGRHNEQFI. In DNA form, the CDR3 reads TGCAGTGCTCTGGCCGGGCGGCACAATGAGCAGTTCATC. The rearrangement joins TRBV20-1 to TRBJ2-1; no firm D call. The CDR3 is 13 residues long. V was pared by 5 bases and J by 5 bases, with 13 bases between. Germline assignment: CDR1 DFQATT and CDR2 SNEGSKA (reference sequence).